A single sample is the source of the 7 T cell receptor beta chains below, sequenced in a study of Graves' ophthalmopathy and Graves' hyperthyroidism. RNA transcripts served as template for amplifying TCR beta CDR3 sequences. The workflow started with a first-round RT-PCR run with HTBI primers and then moved on to a second-round multiplex PCR. Each CDR3 protein gets one entry after TCRdb re-called the multiplex PCR reads with MiXCR. Of roughly 480,000 distinct CDR3 sequences listed, roughly an eighth are singletons. The sample consisted of blood. These receptors all stem from a woman under 40 with Graves' ophthalmopathy.

The chain uses TRBV4-2 and TRBJ1-2; 7 nucleotides agree with TRBD1. The CDR3 spans 14 residues. Germline CDR1 reads LGHNA; CDR2 reads YNFKEQ. V lost 4 bases, J lost 8 bases, and 10 bases stayed unmatched. The CDR3 DNA is TGTGCCAGCAGCCCATCCGAGGGGGCAGACGGCTACACCTTC. Its translation: CASSPSEGADGYTF.

The chain couples TRBV6-1 to TRBJ1-5; 10 bases fit TRBD1. The germline V gene has CDR1 MNHNS and CDR2 SASEGT. The CDR3 spans 16 residues. V gave up 3 bases and J gave up 7 bases; unmatched junction bases: 9. Here the CDR3 reads CASSENRDRGRQPQHF. The CDR3 DNA is TGTGCCAGCAGTGAGAACCGGGACAGGGGTCGACAGCCCCAGCATTTT.

This clonotype was detected ten times or more. V gene TRBV9 combines with J gene TRBJ2-2, with D possibly TRBD2 on 5 matching bases. Trimming removed 0 bases at V and 4 bases at J, with 25 bases between. Germline V gives CDR1 SGDLS, CDR2 YYNGEE. The CDR3 loop spans 20 amino acids. CDR3 coding DNA: TGTGCCAGCAGCGTAGCCCGATTACTTCGGGCGGAGGAAAGCACCGGGGAGCTGTTTTTT. It codes for CASSVARLLRAEESTGELFF.

This clonotype was found many times. V gene TRBV12-3 or TRBV12-4 combines with J gene TRBJ2-7, with 8 bases matching TRBD2. The CDR3 runs 13 residues. V shed 7 bases, J shed 2 bases, and the junction held 4 bases outside the gene matches. The CDR3: CASKLSGAYEQYF. CDR3 nucleotides: TGTGCCAGCAAACTTAGCGGGGCCTACGAGCAGTACTTC.

This clonotype was seen repeatedly, ten times or more. The gene calls are TRBV7-2 and TRBJ2-5; D remains ambiguous. Germline assignment: CDR1 SGHTA and CDR2 FQGNSA. The CDR3 consists of 14 residues. V lost 5 bases and J lost 2, with 12 bases in between. DNA for the CDR3: TGTGCCAGCAGCCCCCAGTTTTTGCAAGAGACCCAGTACTTC. It codes for CASSPQFLQETQYF.

This clonotype was detected many times. CDR3 sequence reads: CSGGEETQYF. The CDR3 region has the DNA TGCAGCGGGGGAGAAGAGACCCAGTACTTC. The genes are TRBV29-1 and TRBJ2-5, with D tentatively TRBD2 (5 bases). The V end lost 7 bases, the J end lost 3 bases, and 6 bases lay between the germline ends. CDR1 SQVTM and CDR2 ANQGSEA come from the germline V gene. This CDR3 contains 10 residues.

This clonotype has ten or more counts. The rearrangement links TRBV6-5 to TRBJ2-5; TRBD1 aligns across 11 bases. This CDR3 is built from 17 residues. Per the germline V gene, CDR1 is MNHEY and CDR2 is SVGAGI. J lost 5 bases, V lost 0 bases, and 8 bases had no gene match. DNA for the CDR3: TGTGCCAGCAGTTACTCCTCGGACAGGGGGCGATGGGAGACCCAGTACTTC. Translated: CASSYSSDRGRWETQYF.